This T cell receptor beta chain was captured in a study of T cells in Graves' hyperthyroidism and ophthalmopathy. Study-wide context: Upon initial diagnosis and before any treatment, peripheral blood was collected.

From RNA transcripts, TCR beta CDR3 regions were amplified. Initially, a first-round RT-PCR of the TCR CDR3 employed the HTBI primer set. TCRdb independently ran MiXCR on the multiplex PCR reads; one entry per CDR3 protein. The sample includes a few hundred thousand distinct CDR3 sequences, roughly 13% of them seen just once. Hyperthyroidism patients were newly diagnosed, had disease duration under 2 months, and were aged 18 to 65 years. Extraction of PBMCs used under 13 ml of fresh peripheral blood. V lost 0 bases, J lost 0 bases, and 5 bases stayed unmatched. Germline V gives CDR1 LNHDA, CDR2 SQIVND (reference sequence). This CDR3 spans 17 amino acids.

The clonotype was recovered from a woman in her late teens or twenties with Graves' hyperthyroidism. Sequencing used blood. The chain is built from TRBV19 and TRBJ2-1; 7 bases are a match to TRBD2. The CDR3 DNA sequence: TGTGCCAGTAGTATAGATCAAGGCGGGAGCTCCTACAATGAGCAGTTCTTC. This translates into CASSIDQGGSSYNEQFF.